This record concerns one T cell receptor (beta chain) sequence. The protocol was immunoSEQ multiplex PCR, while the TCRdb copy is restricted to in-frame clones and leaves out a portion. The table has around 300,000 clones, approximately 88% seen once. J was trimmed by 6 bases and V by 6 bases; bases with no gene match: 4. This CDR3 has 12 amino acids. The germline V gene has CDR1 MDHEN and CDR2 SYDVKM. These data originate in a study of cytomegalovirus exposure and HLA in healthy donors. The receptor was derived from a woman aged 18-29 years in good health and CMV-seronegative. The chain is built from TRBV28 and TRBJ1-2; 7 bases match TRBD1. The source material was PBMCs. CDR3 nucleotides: TGTGCCAGCAGAAGAGGACAGGATGGCTACACCTTC. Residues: CASRRGQDGYTF.